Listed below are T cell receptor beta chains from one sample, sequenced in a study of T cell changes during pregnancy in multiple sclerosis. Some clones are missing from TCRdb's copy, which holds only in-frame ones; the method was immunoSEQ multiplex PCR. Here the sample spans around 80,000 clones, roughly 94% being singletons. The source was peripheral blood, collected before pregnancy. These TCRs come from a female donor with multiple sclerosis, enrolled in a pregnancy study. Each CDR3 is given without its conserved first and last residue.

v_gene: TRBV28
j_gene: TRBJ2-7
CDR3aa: ASSFRRSEQY

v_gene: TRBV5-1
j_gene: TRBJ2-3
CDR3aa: ASSLGPGLAGGPSTDTQY

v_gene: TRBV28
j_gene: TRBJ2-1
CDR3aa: ASSFEDTSGRNEQF

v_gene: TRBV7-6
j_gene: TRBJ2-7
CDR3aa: ASSLEQGGAYEQY

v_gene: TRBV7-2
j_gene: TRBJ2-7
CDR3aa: ASSLERGSLYEQY

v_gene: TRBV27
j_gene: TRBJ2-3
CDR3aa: ASSSHSSGRGDTQY

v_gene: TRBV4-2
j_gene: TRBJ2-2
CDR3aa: ASSFRTGVNTGELF

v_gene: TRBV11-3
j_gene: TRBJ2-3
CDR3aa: ASSRKQKAGVGTDTQY

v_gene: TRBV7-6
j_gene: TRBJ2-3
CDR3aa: ASSLRIGGPTDTQY

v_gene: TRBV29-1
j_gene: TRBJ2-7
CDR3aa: SVESQVDRGPLRQY

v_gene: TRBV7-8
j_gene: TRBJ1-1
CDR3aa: ASSLGGSGWGTEAF

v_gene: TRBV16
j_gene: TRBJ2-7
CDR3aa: ASSPRQGVVNEQY

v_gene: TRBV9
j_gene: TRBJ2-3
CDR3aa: ASSVETGGGDTQY

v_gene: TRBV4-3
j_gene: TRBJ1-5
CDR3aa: ASSLSPGYQPQH

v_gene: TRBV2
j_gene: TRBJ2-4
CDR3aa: ASSWRGLAGENIQY

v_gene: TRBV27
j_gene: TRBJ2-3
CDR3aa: ASSLRVAGVGTDTQY

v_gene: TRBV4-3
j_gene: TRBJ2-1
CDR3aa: ASSQTSGSIGEQF

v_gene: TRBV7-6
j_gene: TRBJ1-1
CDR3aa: ASSRPSRTENTEAF

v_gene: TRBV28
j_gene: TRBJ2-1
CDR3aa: ASRTPGGGSYNEQF

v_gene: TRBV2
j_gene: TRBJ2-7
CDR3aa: ASSEERLAGAYEQY

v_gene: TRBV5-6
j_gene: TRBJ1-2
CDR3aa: ASSSRTGFGDGYT

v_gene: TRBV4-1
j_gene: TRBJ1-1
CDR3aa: ASSQEDSTNTEAF

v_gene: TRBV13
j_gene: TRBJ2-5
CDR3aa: ASSSLAGEETQY

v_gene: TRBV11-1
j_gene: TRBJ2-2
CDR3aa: ASSRDRLTGELF

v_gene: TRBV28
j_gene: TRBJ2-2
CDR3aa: ASSPNLGRGTGELF

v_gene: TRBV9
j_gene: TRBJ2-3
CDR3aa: ASSGTSGRFDTQY

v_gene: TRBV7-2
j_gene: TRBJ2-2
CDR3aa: ASSWGQGGTGELF

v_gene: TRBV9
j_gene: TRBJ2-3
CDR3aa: ASSLTAGSTDTQY

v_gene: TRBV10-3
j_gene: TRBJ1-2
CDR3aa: AIEGEDYGYT

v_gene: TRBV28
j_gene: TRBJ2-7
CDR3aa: ASNRGRNYEQY

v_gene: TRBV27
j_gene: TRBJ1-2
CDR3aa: ASSFRTGRSYT

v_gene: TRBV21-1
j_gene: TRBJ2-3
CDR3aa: ASSKIQGGADTQY

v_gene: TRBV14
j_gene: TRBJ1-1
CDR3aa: ASSQDWQGSITEAF

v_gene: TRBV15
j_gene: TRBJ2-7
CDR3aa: ATSREQGNSYEQY

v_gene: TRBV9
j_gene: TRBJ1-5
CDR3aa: ASSVDRTPLQPQH

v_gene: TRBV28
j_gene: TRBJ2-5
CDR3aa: ASSPTGWTQY

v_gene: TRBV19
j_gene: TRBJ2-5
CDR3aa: ASSPGTKETQY

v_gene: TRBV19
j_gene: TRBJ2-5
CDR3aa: ASSIGTSGRHSETQY

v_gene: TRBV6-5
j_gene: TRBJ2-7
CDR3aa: ASSYAWTGDEQY

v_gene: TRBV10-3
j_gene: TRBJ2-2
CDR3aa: AISGGGGELF

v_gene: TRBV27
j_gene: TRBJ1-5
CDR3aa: ASSLTGINQPQH